The clone carrying this T cell receptor (beta chain) occurred a few times. The PCR used 60 Vbeta and 13 Jbeta primers. Produced via immunoSEQ multiplex PCR; TCRdb's table is partial and in-frame only. Found here are some 140,000 clones, approximately 80% of them singletons; the top ten hold about 13%. These data are taken from a study of cytomegalovirus exposure and HLA in healthy donors. V lost 2 bases and J 10 bases, leaving 9 bases between the germline ends. This CDR3 is 12 amino acids long. The V gene's germline CDR1 is SEHNR and CDR2 FQNEAQ (reference sequence). This clonotype was obtained from a man under 40 in good health and CMV-seropositive. The rearrangement uses TRBV7-9 and TRBJ2-1; TRBD2 might be the D (6 bases). The sample taken for sequencing was PBMCs. CDR3 in amino acids: CASSLNAGEQFF. The CDR3 nucleotides are TGTGCCAGCAGCTTAAATGCGGGAGAGCAGTTCTTC.